These 17 T cell receptor beta chains share one sample of origin, sequenced in a study of identical twins. TCRdb redid the calling of the 5' RACE reads with MiXCR, one entry per CDR3 protein. The sample shows 400,000 to 550,000 distinct CDR3 sequences, 20% to 25% of them seen only once. The same sample was also used in a study of T cells expressing NK-cell markers.

Sequenced input: CD4+ T cells sorted from blood. Receptors were obtained from a woman in her late teens or twenties in good health.

The chain links TRBV5-1 to TRBJ2-7; perhaps TRBD1 as D (5 bases). Trimming took off 5 bases at V and 2 bases at J, with 11 bases between the two ends. The CDR3 consists of 13 residues. CDR1 and CDR2 (germline): SGHRS, YFSETQ. CDR3 protein: CASRFDSAYEQYF. Here the CDR3 DNA reads TGCGCCAGCAGGTTCGACAGCGCCTACGAGCAGTACTTC.

The J gene is TRBJ2-7, the V gene TRBV20-1; TRBD2 matches at 11 bases. From germline, CDR1 is DFQATT and CDR2 SNEGSKA (reference sequence). After removal of 5 bases from V and 3 bases from J, the junction contained 6 bases not matched to a gene. CDR3 length: 14 amino acids. CDR3: CSAALAGVVYEQYF. The DNA for the CDR3 is TGCAGTGCTGCACTAGCGGGAGTGGTCTACGAGCAGTACTTC.

In nucleotides, the CDR3 is TGTGCCAGCGCACCAACTAGCGGCACAGATACGCAGTATTTT. This sequence encodes CASAPTSGTDTQYF. The chain has TRBV6-2 or TRBV6-3 and TRBJ2-3; TRBD2 agrees at 7 bases. Per the germline V gene, CDR1 is MNHEY and CDR2 is SVGEGT. The CDR3 contains 14 residues. V dropped 8 bases and J dropped 1; count of bases not matched to a gene: 6.

J is TRBJ1-5 and V is TRBV12-3 or TRBV12-4; TRBD1 matches at 7 bases. Trimming removed 2 bases from V and 9 bases from J; junction bases left unmatched: 10. This CDR3 is built from 15 residues. The CDR3 spells CASSLMEGAAWPQHF. The CDR3 nucleotides are TGTGCCAGCAGTTTAATGGAGGGGGCAGCTTGGCCCCAGCATTTT.

V is TRBV27 and J is TRBJ1-5; D perhaps matches TRBD1 (5 bases). CDR3 length equals 15 residues. Germline values: CDR1 MNHEY, CDR2 SMNVEV (reference sequence). V was shortened by 6 bases and J by 5 bases, with 17 bases between the two germline ends. CDR3 loop: CASREGLGDHQPQHF. The CDR3 bases are TGTGCCAGCAGGGAGGGACTTGGGGATCATCAGCCCCAGCATTTT.

V and J are TRBV5-1 and TRBJ2-1, with 8 positions matching TRBD2. The CDR3 spans 14 residues. The ends lost 6 bases at V and 4 bases at J; junction bases unmatched: 6. Germline assignment: CDR1 SGHRS and CDR2 YFSETQ. The CDR3 loop reads CASKTSGPYNEQFF. CDR3 DNA: TGCGCCAGCAAAACTAGCGGACCTTACAATGAGCAGTTCTTC. Drawing the rest from reference TRBV5-1 and TRBJ2-1, the complete variable domain is KAGVTQTPRYLIKTRGQQVTLSCSPISGHRSVSWYQQTPGQGLQFLFEYFSETQRNKGNFPGRFSGRQFSNSRSEMNVSTLELGDSALYLCASKTSGPYNEQFFGPGTRLTVL.

This clonotype was seen more than once but under ten times. The V gene is TRBV20-1, the J gene TRBJ2-7; 14 nucleotides agree with TRBD2. Germline CDR1 is DFQATT and CDR2 is SNEGSKA (reference sequence). CDR3 length equals 15 residues. Trimming cost V 6 bases and J 4 bases; bases outside gene matches: 8. The CDR3 nucleotides are TGCAGTGCCCTACCGGGACTAGCGGGAGCATACGAGCAGTACTTC. Translating it yields CSALPGLAGAYEQYF.

V is TRBV15 and J is TRBJ2-7; TRBD2 agrees at 12 bases. Germline trimming cut 2 bases from V and 6 bases from J; bases unmatched to any gene: 2. The germline V gene has CDR1 LNHNV and CDR2 YYDKDF (reference sequence). The CDR3 runs 14 residues. CDR3 loop: CATSRPTSGSEQYF. CDR3 nucleotide sequence: TGTGCCACCAGCAGACCGACTAGCGGGAGCGAGCAGTACTTC.

This chain connects TRBV9 to TRBJ1-1; D gene unclear. V dropped 0 bases and J dropped 4 bases, with 16 bases sitting between them. The CDR3 has 16 amino acids. Germline V gives CDR1 SGDLS, CDR2 YYNGEE. The CDR3 DNA reads as TGTGCCAGCAGCGTAGAGCCAACTAGATGGGGCACTGAAGCTTTCTTT. Translating gives CASSVEPTRWGTEAFF.

This clonotype was seen only a few times. The chain recombines TRBV5-6 with TRBJ1-1; no firm D call. The CDR3 is 12 residues long. V shed 1 base and J shed 6 bases, with 7 bases lying between them. Looked up from germline, CDR1 is SGHDT and CDR2 is YYEEEE. The CDR3 region is CASSLLRAEAFF. In nucleotides, the CDR3 is TGTGCCAGCAGCTTGTTGCGTGCTGAAGCTTTCTTT.

The CDR3 protein is CASSLFGGRDSFNEQFF. The CDR3 DNA follows: TGTGCCAGCAGCTTATTCGGGGGCCGGGACTCATTCAATGAGCAGTTCTTC. The chain joins TRBV11-2 to TRBJ2-1; perhaps D is TRBD1 or TRBD2 (6 bases each). Trimming pared 2 bases from V and 6 bases from J, leaving 20 bases between. The CDR3 extends over 17 amino acids. Germline assignment: CDR1 SGHAT and CDR2 FQNNGV.

This clonotype was recorded a few times. This chain uses TRBV6-5 with TRBJ2-7, with TRBD1 matching over 8 bases. From germline, CDR1 is MNHEY and CDR2 SVGAGI. J was trimmed by 2 bases and V by 0 bases; bases with no gene match: 3. The CDR3 has 15 residues. CDR3 in DNA: TGTGCCAGCAGTTACTCTGGGACAGGCCCCTACGAGCAGTACTTC. Translation: CASSYSGTGPYEQYF.

This clonotype was counted between two and nine times. The chain employs TRBV15 and TRBJ2-7, with a possible D match to TRBD2 (7 bases). This CDR3 region has 15 residues. CDR1 LNHNV and CDR2 YYDKDF come from the germline V gene (reference sequence). The germline V and J ends were trimmed by 1 base and 2 bases, with 12 bases remaining between them. CDR3 nucleotide sequence: TGTGCCACCAGCAGAGGGGAGCGGGACACCTACGAGCAGTACTTC. As protein: CATSRGERDTYEQYF.

This clonotype showed up just a few times. This sequence joins TRBV20-1 and TRBJ2-6; D not resolved. Looked up from germline, CDR1 is DFQATT and CDR2 is SNEGSKA (reference sequence). Trimming stripped 5 bases from V and 0 bases from J, with 14 bases between. The CDR3 extends over 16 amino acids. The CDR3 sequence is CSASAGPTSGANVLTF. The DNA of the CDR3 is TGCAGTGCTTCGGCAGGTCCAACCTCTGGGGCCAACGTCCTGACTTTC.

This chain connects TRBV7-8 to TRBJ2-7, with 10 bases lining up with TRBD2. Germline lookup yields CDR1 SGHVS and CDR2 FQNEAQ. V dropped 5 bases and J dropped 4; count of bases not matched to a gene: 17. The CDR3 is 18 amino acids. CDR3 nucleotides: TGTGCCAGCAGCACTACCAGGACTAGCGGCGAGTTCGCATACGAGCAGTACTTC. Its translation is CASSTTRTSGEFAYEQYF.

In its sample, this clonotype was seen a few times. DNA of the CDR3: TGCGCCAGCAGCTGGACAGGGAAGTCCTACGAGCAGTACTTC. This sequence encodes CASSWTGKSYEQYF. This chain joins TRBV5-1 and TRBJ2-7; 8 bases map to TRBD1. The CDR3 consists of 14 residues. With 3 bases clipped from V and 1 base from J, the junction kept 3 bases outside the gene matches. Germline CDR1 SGHRS, CDR2 YFSETQ.

The chain is built from TRBV5-1 and TRBJ1-2; D unclear. V was cut by 0 bases and J by 6 bases, with 18 bases left in between. The CDR3 is 16 residues long. Per the germline V gene, CDR1 is SGHRS and CDR2 is YFSETQ. CDR3 sequence: CASSLEVGATWHGYTF. The DNA for the CDR3 is TGCGCCAGCAGCTTGGAGGTGGGAGCAACTTGGCATGGCTACACCTTC.